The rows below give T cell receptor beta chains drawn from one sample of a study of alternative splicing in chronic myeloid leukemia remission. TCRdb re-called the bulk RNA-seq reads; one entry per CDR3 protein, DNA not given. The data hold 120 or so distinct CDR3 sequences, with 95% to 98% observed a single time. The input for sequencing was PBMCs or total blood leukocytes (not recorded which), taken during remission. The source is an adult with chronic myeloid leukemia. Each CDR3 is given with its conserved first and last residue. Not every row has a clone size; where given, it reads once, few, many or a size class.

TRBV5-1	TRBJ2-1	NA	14	CASSQDWLANEQFF
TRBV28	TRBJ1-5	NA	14	CASSFSGSHQPQHF
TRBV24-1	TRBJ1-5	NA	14	CATSDLHTGQPQHF
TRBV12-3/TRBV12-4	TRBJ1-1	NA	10	CASRVTEAFF
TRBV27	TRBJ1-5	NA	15	CASSSKGQGNQPQHF
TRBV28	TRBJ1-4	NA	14	CASRPQGGREKLFF
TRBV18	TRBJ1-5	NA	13	CASSPFSNQPQHF
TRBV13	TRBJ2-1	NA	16	CASISFSRRGTGSQFF
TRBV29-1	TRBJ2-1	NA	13	CSVERLAGGEQFF
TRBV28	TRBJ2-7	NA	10	CASSFDEQYF
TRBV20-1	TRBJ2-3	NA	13	CSAIAASTDTQYF
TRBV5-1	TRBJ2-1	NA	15	CASSFTSGPYNEQFF
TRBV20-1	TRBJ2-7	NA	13	CSAGKTSSYEQYF
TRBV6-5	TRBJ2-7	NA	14	CASTRQGVNGEQYF
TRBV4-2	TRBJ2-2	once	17	CASSHQGLGSNTGELFF
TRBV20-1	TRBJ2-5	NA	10	CSGLQETQYF
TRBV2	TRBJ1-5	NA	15	CASSEFGGPNQPQHF
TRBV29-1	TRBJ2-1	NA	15	CSVEDRAKSHNEQFF
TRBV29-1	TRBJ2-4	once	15	CSVVSAFGAKNIQYF
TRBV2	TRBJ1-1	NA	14	CASRDDRLNTEAFF
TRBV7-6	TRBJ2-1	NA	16	CASSLARDRWNNEQFF
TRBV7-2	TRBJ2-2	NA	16	CASSLGMVANTGELFF
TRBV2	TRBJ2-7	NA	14	CASRKDPSTYEQYF
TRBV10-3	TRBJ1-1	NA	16	CAISDGTGGSDTEAFF
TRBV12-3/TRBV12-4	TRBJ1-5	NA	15	CASSPGTGMFEPQHF
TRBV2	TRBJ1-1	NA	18	CASSHLEGAQVGNTEAFF